The clone carrying this TCR beta chain was recorded only once. This sample was included in a study of blood T cell repertoires in COVID-19. Study context: The United States, Italy and Spain supplied acute and convalescent COVID-19 samples. From T cells, B-cell-depleted T cells, or PBMCs came the material, which was cDNA or gDNA.

This CDR3 contains 15 residues. V was pared by 0 bases and J by 10 bases, with 7 bases of the junction left unmatched. Germline V gene data show CDR1 as LGHNA and CDR2 as YNFKEQ. Original data processing: From reference gene primer amplification, estimates of nucleated cell counts were derived. Using immunoSEQ multiplex PCR, the repertoire was profiled, and TCRdb retains in-frame clones only, with some absent. The V and J calls and clone size are taken from that table; D and trimming were inferred from the DNA. Of tens of thousands of clones in the sample, 80% to 90% were seen once. This clonotype originated in a woman aged 60-70 years with acute or convalescent COVID-19. Sequencing was done on a sample of peripheral blood. V gene TRBV4-2 combines with J gene TRBJ2-1; 9 bases agree with TRBD1. CDR3 sequence (DNA): TGTGCCAGCAGCCAAGATCCGGGACAGGGACGCGAGCAGTTCTTC. Its protein is CASSQDPGQGREQFF.